The 9 T cell receptor beta chains below all came from one sample that was sequenced in a study of beta chain features in type 1 diabetes. General observations from the study: TCRB CDR3s from Type 1 diabetes patients were moderately but significantly shorter in all four CD4+ subsets.

Expressed TCRB transcripts were sequenced because the entire RNA isolate underwent reverse transcription. Assay used: immunoSEQ multiplex PCR; TCRdb lists only in-frame clones, some missing. The sample records over 650,000 clones, around 15% being singletons. No cognate antigen is known for these TCRs. Sequencing input: naive CD4+ T cells from blood. These receptors came from a man younger than 35 with type 1 diabetes.

The chain uses TRBV4-3 and TRBJ2-3; possible D gene TRBD2, 6 bases. This CDR3 has 15 amino acids. Germline CDR1 is LGHNA and CDR2 is YSLEER. Deletions cut 4 bases from V and 0 bases from J, with 11 bases between. For the CDR3, the DNA is TGCGCCAGCAGCCTCCTAGCGACTAGCACAGATACGCAGTATTTT. Its protein is CASSLLATSTDTQYF.

A few counts support this clone. CDR3 in DNA: TGTGCCAGCAGCTCAGCGGGGGGGCCGCGAGAGACCCAGTACTTC. Translating it yields CASSSAGGPRETQYF. The V and J genes are TRBV5-4 and TRBJ2-5, with 10 bases identical to TRBD2. Losses at the gene ends were 3 bases for V and 4 bases for J; bases not matched to a gene: 6. Germline CDR1 SGHNT, CDR2 YYREEE (reference sequence). The CDR3 consists of 15 residues.

The chain is built from TRBV29-1 and TRBJ1-4; no reliable D call. V was clipped by 5 bases and J by 8 bases, with 15 bases between them. Germline CDR1 reads SQVTM; CDR2 reads ANQGSEA. The CDR3 is 13 amino acids. CDR3 DNA sequence: TGCAGCGTTCTCACCACACGGGAGGAAAAACTGTTTTTT. This gives the protein CSVLTTREEKLFF. The full variable domain, completed using reference TRBV29-1 and TRBJ1-4, is SAVISQKPSRDICQRGTSLTIQCQVDSQVTMMFWYRQQPGQSLTLIATANQGSEATYESGFVIDKFPISRPNLTFSTLTVSNMSPEDSSIYLCSVLTTREEKLFFGSGTQLSVL.

A word on this clone: This same CDR3 is encoded by further DNA sequences in the sample. The rearrangement uses TRBV5-4 and TRBJ1-1, with a tentative D call TRBD1 (6 bases). This CDR3 comprises 14 residues. The V end was cut by 3 bases, the J end by 1 base, with 10 bases between. Germline lookup yields CDR1 SGHNT and CDR2 YYREEE (reference sequence). The CDR3 DNA sequence: TGTGCCAGCAGCTCGGGACAACCGAACACTGAAGCTTTCTTT. This encodes CASSSGQPNTEAFF.

This clone appeared a few times. V is TRBV11-2 and J is TRBJ2-1, with D possibly being TRBD2 (6 bases). Deletions cut 7 bases from V and 10 bases from J, with 11 bases between. The germline V gene encodes CDR1 SGHAT and CDR2 FQNNGV. The CDR3 is made up of 11 amino acids. CDR3: CASTGGGEQFF. The DNA of the CDR3 is TGTGCCAGCACTGGTGGGGGGGAGCAGTTCTTC.

This clone was picked up a small number of times. The chain employs TRBV5-1 and TRBJ2-3; 8 positions match TRBD1. The junction had 8 bases not matched to a gene; V was cut back by 4 bases and J by 1 base. Germline CDR1 and CDR2: SGHRS and YFSETQ. The CDR3 spans 16 residues. The CDR3 DNA reads TGCGCCAGCAGCCCCTCATGGGGACAGGGCACAGATACGCAGTATTTT. The encoded protein is CASSPSWGQGTDTQYF.

This clone was counted only a few times. The rearrangement joins TRBV2 to TRBJ1-1; a weak D match, TRBD1 (6 bases). The CDR3 has 12 residues. V shed 5 bases and J shed 4 bases, with 8 bases lying between them. Germline V gives CDR1 SNHLY, CDR2 FYNNEI. CDR3 nucleotides: TGTGCCAGCAGTCCAGGGGCCACTGAAGCTTTCTTT. Protein sequence: CASSPGATEAFF. The full variable domain, its missing parts supplied by reference TRBV2 and TRBJ1-1, is EPEVTQTPSHQVTQMGQEVILRCVPISNHLYFYWYRQILGQKVEFLVSFYNNEISEKSEIFDDQFSVERPDGSNFTLKIRSTKLEDSAMYFCASSPGATEAFFGQGTRLTVV.

The sample holds a few counts of this clone. This chain joins TRBV19 and TRBJ2-4, with D possibly matching TRBD2 (6 bases). Germline CDR1 reads LNHDA; CDR2 reads SQIVND (reference sequence). V lost 3 bases, J lost 6 bases, and 18 bases lay in between. The CDR3 has 16 residues. In DNA, the CDR3 is TGTGCCAGTAGTATTCTTAATGGAGGGGTTAGAAACATTCAGTACTTC. This translates into CASSILNGGVRNIQYF. Looking up the rest from reference TRBV19 and TRBJ2-4 gives the full variable domain: DGGITQSPKYLFRKEGQNVTLSCEQNLNHDAMYWYRQDPGQGLRLIYYSQIVNDFQKGDIAEGYSVSREKKESFPLTVTSAQKNPTAFYLCASSILNGGVRNIQYFGAGTRLSVL.

The rearrangement links TRBV2 to TRBJ1-5; D gene uncertain. CDR3 length equals 14 residues. Germline V gene lookup returns CDR1 SNHLY and CDR2 FYNNEI. V dropped 8 bases and J dropped 0 bases, with 11 bases sitting between them. The CDR3 sequence is CASHREYSNQPQHF. The CDR3 DNA reads TGTGCCAGCCACCGGGAGTATAGCAATCAGCCCCAGCATTTT.